A single sample gave rise to the 3 T cell receptor beta chains below, sequenced in a study of T cells in Graves' hyperthyroidism and ophthalmopathy. What was amplified from RNA transcripts were TCR beta CDR3 regions. The study used the HTBI primer set for a first-round RT-PCR of the TCR CDR3. TCRdb reanalysed the multiplex PCR reads using MiXCR and keeps one entry per CDR3 protein. This table holds roughly 330,000 distinct CDR3 sequences, approximately 16% found once. The source material was blood. The source of these receptors is a man aged 30 to 45 with Graves' hyperthyroidism.

This clonotype was detected only a few times. A clone one base away is much larger, so this may be a read error. The rearrangement uses TRBV27 and TRBJ2-6, with 8 bases aligning to TRBD1. Germline CDR1 and CDR2: MNHEY and SMNVEV (reference sequence). V lost 5 bases, J lost 3 bases, and 0 bases stayed unmatched. This CDR3 region has 14 residues. Here the CDR3 DNA reads TGTGCCAGCAGTGACAGGGGTGGGGCCAACGTCCTGACTTTC. Encoded protein: CASSDRGGANVLTF.

The chain employs TRBV27 and TRBJ2-3, with D unclear. Germline V gene sequence: CDR1 MNHEY, CDR2 SMNVEV (reference sequence). The CDR3 sequence is 14 residues long. The V gene lost 3 bases and the J gene lost 1 base, with 8 bases spanning the gap. The DNA of the CDR3 is TGTGCCAGCAGTTTGGCAGTGCGCACAGATACGCAGTATTTT. Its translation: CASSLAVRTDTQYF.

This clonotype has ten or more counts. CDR3 loop: CASSGTSGSGDTQYF. The DNA for the CDR3 is TGCGCCAGCAGCGGGACTAGCGGGAGCGGTGATACGCAGTATTTT. The rearrangement joins TRBV5-1 to TRBJ2-3; 14 nucleotides match TRBD2. Unmatched junction bases numbered 4, after V lost 4 bases and J lost 6 bases. This CDR3 spans 15 amino acids. CDR1 is SGHRS, CDR2 YFSETQ, per germline. The entire variable domain, with the rest obtained from reference TRBV5-1 and TRBJ2-3, is as follows: KAGVTQTPRYLIKTRGQQVTLSCSPISGHRSVSWYQQTPGQGLQFLFEYFSETQRNKGNFPGRFSGRQFSNSRSEMNVSTLELGDSALYLCASSGTSGSGDTQYFGPGTRLTVL.